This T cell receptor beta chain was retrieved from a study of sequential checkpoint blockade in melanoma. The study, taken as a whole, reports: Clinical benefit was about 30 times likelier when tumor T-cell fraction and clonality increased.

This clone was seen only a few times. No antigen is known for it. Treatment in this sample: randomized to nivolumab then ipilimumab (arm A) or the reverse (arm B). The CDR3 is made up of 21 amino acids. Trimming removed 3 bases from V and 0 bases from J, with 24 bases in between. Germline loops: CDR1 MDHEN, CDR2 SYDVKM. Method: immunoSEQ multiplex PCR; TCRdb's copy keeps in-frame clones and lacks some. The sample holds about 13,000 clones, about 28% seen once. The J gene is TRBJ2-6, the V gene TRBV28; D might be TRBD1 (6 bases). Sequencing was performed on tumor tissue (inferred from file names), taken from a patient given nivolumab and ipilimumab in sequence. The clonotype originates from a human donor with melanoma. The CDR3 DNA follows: TGTGCCAGCAGTTTCTCCCCGGGACAAGGCTCCCCCCGCTCTGGGGCCAACGTCCTGACTTTC. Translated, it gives CASSFSPGQGSPRSGANVLTF.